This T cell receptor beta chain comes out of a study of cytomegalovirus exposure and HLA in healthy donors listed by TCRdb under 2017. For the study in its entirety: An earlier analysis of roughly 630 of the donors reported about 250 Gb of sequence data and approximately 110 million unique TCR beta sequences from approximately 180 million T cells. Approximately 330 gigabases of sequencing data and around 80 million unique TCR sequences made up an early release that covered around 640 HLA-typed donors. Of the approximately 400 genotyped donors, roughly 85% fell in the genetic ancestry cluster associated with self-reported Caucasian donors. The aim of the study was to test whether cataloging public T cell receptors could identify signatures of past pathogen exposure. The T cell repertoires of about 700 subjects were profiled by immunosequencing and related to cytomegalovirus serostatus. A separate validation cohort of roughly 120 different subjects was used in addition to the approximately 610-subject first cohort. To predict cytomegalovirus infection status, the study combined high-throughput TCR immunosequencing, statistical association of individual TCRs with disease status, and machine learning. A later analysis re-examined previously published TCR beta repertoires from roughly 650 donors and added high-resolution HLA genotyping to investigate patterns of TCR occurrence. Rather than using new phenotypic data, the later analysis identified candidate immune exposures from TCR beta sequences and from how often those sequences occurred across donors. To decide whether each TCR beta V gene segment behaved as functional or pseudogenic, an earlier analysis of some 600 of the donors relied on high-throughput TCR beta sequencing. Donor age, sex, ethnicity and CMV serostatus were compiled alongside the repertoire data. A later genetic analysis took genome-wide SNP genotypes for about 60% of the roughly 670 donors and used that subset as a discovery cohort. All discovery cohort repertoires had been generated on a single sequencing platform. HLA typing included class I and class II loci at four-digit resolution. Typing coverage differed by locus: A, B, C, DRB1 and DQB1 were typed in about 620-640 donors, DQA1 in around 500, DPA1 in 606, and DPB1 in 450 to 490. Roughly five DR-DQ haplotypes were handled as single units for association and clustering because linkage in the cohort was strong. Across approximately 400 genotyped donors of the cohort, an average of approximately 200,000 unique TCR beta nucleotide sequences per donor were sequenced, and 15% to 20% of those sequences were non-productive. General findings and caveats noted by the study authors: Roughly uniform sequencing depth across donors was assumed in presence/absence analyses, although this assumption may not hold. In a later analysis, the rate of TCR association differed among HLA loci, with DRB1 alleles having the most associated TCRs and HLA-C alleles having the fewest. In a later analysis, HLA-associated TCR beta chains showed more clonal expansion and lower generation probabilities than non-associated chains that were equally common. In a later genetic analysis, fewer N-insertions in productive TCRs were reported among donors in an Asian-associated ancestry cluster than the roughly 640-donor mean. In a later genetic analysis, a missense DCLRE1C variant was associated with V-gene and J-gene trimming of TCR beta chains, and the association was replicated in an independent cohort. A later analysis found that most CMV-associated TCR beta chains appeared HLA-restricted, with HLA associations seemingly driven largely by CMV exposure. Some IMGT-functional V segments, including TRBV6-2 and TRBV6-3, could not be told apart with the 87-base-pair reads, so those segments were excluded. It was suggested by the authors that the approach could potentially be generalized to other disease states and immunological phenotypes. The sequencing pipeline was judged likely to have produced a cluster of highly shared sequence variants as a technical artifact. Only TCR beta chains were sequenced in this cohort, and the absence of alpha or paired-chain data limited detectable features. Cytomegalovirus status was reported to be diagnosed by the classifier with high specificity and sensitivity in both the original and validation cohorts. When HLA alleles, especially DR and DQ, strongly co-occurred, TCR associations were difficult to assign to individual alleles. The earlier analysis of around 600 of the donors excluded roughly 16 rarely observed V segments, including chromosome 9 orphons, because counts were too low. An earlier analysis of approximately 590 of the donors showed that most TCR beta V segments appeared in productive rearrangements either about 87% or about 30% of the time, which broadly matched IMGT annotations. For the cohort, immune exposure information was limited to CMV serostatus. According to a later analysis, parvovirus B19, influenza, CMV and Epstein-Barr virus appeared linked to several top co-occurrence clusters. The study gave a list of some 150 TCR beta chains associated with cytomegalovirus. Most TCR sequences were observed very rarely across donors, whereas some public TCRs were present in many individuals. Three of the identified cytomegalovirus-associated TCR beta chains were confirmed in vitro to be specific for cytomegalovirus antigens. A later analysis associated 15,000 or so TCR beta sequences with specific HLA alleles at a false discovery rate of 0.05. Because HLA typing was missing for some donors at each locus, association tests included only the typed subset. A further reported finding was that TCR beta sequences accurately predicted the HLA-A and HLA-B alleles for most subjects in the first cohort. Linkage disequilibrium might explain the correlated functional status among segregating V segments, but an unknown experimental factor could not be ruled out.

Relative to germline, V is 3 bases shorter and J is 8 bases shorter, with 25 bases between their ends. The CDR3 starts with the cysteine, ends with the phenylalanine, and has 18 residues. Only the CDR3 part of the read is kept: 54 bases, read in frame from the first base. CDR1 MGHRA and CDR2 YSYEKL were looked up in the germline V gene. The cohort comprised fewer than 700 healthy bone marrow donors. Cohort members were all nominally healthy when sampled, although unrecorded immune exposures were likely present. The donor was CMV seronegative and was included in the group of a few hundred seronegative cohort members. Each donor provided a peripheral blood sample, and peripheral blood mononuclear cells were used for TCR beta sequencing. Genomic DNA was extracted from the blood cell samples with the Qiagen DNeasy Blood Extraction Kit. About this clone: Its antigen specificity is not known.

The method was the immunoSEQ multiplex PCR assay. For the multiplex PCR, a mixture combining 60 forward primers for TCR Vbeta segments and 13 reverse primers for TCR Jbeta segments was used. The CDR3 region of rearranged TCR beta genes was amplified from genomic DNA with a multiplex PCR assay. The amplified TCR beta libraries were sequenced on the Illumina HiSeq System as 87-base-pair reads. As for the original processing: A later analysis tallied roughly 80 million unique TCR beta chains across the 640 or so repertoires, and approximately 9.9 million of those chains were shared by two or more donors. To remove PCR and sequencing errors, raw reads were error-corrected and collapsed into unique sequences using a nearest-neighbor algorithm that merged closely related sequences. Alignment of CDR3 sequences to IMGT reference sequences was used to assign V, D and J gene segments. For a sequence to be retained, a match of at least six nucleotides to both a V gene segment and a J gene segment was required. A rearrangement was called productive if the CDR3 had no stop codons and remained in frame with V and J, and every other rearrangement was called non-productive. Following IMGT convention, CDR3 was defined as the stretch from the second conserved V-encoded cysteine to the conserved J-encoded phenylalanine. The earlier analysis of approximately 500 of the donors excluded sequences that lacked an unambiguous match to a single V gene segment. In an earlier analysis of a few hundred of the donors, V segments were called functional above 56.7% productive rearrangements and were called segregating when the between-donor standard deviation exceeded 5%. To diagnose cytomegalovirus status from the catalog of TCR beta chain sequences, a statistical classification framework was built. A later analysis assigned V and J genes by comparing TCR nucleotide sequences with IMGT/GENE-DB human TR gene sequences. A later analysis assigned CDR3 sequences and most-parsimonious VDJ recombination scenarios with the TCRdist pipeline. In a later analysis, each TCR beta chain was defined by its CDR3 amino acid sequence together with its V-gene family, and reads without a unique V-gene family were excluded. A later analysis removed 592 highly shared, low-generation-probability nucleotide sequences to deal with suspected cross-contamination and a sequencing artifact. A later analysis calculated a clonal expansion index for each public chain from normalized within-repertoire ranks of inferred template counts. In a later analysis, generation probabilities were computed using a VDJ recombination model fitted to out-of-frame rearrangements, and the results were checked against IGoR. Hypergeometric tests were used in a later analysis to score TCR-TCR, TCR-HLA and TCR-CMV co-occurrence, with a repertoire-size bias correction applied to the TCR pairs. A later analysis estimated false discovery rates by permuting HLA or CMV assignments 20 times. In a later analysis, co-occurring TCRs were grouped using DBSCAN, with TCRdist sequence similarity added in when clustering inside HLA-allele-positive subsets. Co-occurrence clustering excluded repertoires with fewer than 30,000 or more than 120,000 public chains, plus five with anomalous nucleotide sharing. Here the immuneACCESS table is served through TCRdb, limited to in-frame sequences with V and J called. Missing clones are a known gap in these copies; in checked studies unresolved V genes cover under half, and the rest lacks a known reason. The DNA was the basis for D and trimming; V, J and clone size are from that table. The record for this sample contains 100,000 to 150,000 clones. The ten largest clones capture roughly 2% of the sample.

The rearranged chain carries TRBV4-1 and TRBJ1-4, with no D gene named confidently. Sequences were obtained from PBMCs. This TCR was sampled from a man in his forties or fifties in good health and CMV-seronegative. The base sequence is TGCGCCAGCAGCCACTCACCGGGATACTACACGGTCGGAGAAAAACTGTTTTTT. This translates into CASSHSPGYYTVGEKLFF.